The clone carrying this T cell receptor beta chain was picked up a small number of times. No antigen is known for it. These data belong to a study of post-analysis software for immune sequencing data. Overall study findings and caveats: Samples from a shared batch, those prepared together, strongly co-clustered by F measure. About 5 TRBV segments, including TRBV5-6, TRBV5-1 and TRBV20-1, were more frequent in patients than controls.

The CDR3 runs to 16 residues. Germline CDR1 and CDR2: MNHEY and SVGAGI. Unique molecular identifiers were carried by the TCR beta cDNA libraries. MiXCR was run by TCRdb on the PCR reads, yielding one entry per CDR3 protein. The sample records roughly 400,000 distinct CDR3 sequences, less than 40% being singletons. Sequenced: blood. The V and J genes are TRBV6-5 and TRBJ2-5; TRBD1 might be the D (6 bases). The DNA matches TRBJ2-7 better at its end, which makes the J call doubtful. The receptor was isolated from a girl under 10 years old with multiple sclerosis. In nucleotides, the CDR3 is TGTGCCAGCAGCAACAAGGGCAGGGGAAGTTCCGGCGAGCAGTACTTC. Encoded protein: CASSNKGRGSSGEQYF.